The 14 T cell receptor beta chains below were found in one sample sequenced in a study of cytomegalovirus exposure and HLA in healthy donors. Primers: 60 Vbeta forward and 13 Jbeta reverse. This table comes from immunoSEQ multiplex PCR, and its TCRdb copy is limited to in-frame clones, with some not included. The table has roughly 110,000 clones, roughly 73% seen once. Sequencing was carried out using PBMCs. The source is a man in his forties or fifties in good health and CMV-seronegative.

V is TRBV6-6 and J is TRBJ2-7; weak D call: TRBD1 (6 bases). Looked up from germline, CDR1 is MNHNY and CDR2 is SVGAGI (reference sequence). The V end was cut by 1 base, the J end by 3 bases, with 10 bases between. CDR3 length: 14 amino acids. CDR3: CASSYYGGNYEQYF. The CDR3, as DNA: TGTGCCAGCAGTTACTATGGGGGCAACTACGAGCAGTACTTC.

The V and J genes are TRBV7-9 and TRBJ1-1; unclear D gene. CDR1 is SEHNR and CDR2 is FQNEAQ in the germline V gene (reference sequence). Trimming took 5 bases from V and 0 from J, leaving 13 bases between them. There are 15 residues in the CDR3. The CDR3 nucleotides are TGTGCCAGCAGCCCCGGTGGAGGGCTGAACACTGAAGCTTTCTTT. It is translated as CASSPGGGLNTEAFF.

There are a few counts of this clone. The CDR3 loop is CASSLVSGGYTDTQYF. CDR3 in DNA: TGTGCCAGCAGCTTAGTTTCGGGGGGGTACACAGATACGCAGTATTTT. The rearrangement links TRBV7-2 to TRBJ2-3, with 8 bases lining up with TRBD2. The trim removed 1 base at V and 2 bases at J, leaving 5 bases unmatched. The CDR3 is made up of 16 amino acids. Germline V gene data show CDR1 as SGHTA and CDR2 as FQGNSA.

The CDR3 sequence is CASSQDRDSPTYYQPQHF. The CDR3 nucleotides read TGCGCCAGCAGCCAAGATCGGGACAGCCCGACTTACTATCAGCCCCAGCATTTT. The chain links TRBV4-1 to TRBJ1-5; 7 bases align to TRBD1. Germline values: CDR1 MGHRA, CDR2 YSYEKL. The J segment lost 5 bases and the V segment lost 0 bases, leaving 13 bases of the junction unmatched. The CDR3 consists of 18 residues.

The rearrangement uses TRBV12-5 and TRBJ1-3; D is possibly TRBD1 (5 bases). This CDR3 contains 15 residues. V gave up 5 bases and J gave up 8 bases, with 19 bases separating them. Germline CDR1 is LGHNT and CDR2 is FRNRAP. The CDR3 here is CASGVRVGPDDTIYF. DNA of the CDR3: TGTGCTAGTGGTGTCAGGGTTGGCCCTGATGACACCATATATTTT.

This sequence joins TRBV7-2 and TRBJ2-7, with 7 bases aligning to TRBD1. The CDR3 runs to 14 residues. V lost 3 bases, J lost 4 bases, and 6 bases stayed unmatched. From germline, CDR1 is SGHTA and CDR2 FQGNSA. CDR3 region: CASSLSEGAYEQYF. The CDR3 bases are TGTGCCAGCAGCTTGAGTGAGGGGGCTTACGAGCAGTACTTC.

The genes are TRBV6-5 and TRBJ2-3; tentative D call: TRBD1 (6 bases). The CDR3 loop spans 15 amino acids. CDR1 MNHEY and CDR2 SVGAGI come from the germline V gene. V shed 2 bases and J shed 1 base, with 10 bases lying between them. CDR3 in DNA: TGTGCCAGCAGTTACGGTTCAGGGGGCACAGATACGCAGTATTTT. Translation: CASSYGSGGTDTQYF.

V is TRBV19 and J is TRBJ2-7; maybe TRBD1 (6 bases). Germline lookup yields CDR1 LNHDA and CDR2 SQIVND (reference sequence). The CDR3 has 14 amino acids. Trimming left V 6 bases short and J 0 bases short, with 12 bases between. The CDR3 region is CASSSGRGSYEQYF. The CDR3 region has the DNA TGTGCCAGTAGCTCGGGCAGGGGCTCCTACGAGCAGTACTTC.

The V and J genes are TRBV29-1 and TRBJ2-5; TRBD2 is a possible D gene (6 bases). This CDR3 has 16 amino acids. Trimming pared 3 bases from V and 8 bases from J, leaving 25 bases between. Germline assignment: CDR1 SQVTM and CDR2 ANQGSEA. The CDR3 here is CSVDRWGRKDYPTQYF. CDR3 in DNA: TGCAGCGTTGATCGCTGGGGCAGAAAGGACTACCCCACCCAGTACTTC.

The CDR3 DNA reads as TGTGCCAGCAGCCACTCCGGGACAGGGCCCTACGAGCAGTACTTC. Its protein product is CASSHSGTGPYEQYF. The chain links TRBV6-6 to TRBJ2-7; 9 positions match TRBD1. CDR1 and CDR2 from the germline V gene are MNHNY and SVGAGI (reference sequence). V shed 6 bases, J shed 2 bases, and the junction held 8 bases outside the gene matches. The CDR3 runs to 15 residues.

The chain is built from TRBV6-5 and TRBJ1-4; 11 nucleotides line up with TRBD1. V trimming: 6 bases; J trimming: 7 bases; junction bases outside the gene matches: 4. CDR1 MNHEY and CDR2 SVGAGI come from the germline V gene. This CDR3 region has 14 residues. CDR3 region: CASSGQGAGEKLFF. CDR3 sequence (DNA): TGTGCCAGCAGCGGACAGGGGGCGGGTGAAAAACTGTTTTTT.

The chain links TRBV6-5 to TRBJ2-1, with 9 bases identical to TRBD2. The CDR3 contains 16 residues. From germline, CDR1 is MNHEY and CDR2 SVGAGI. J was trimmed by 5 bases and V by 2 bases; bases with no gene match: 7. CDR3 sequence (DNA): TGTGCCAGCAGTTACCGCCCCCGGACTAGCGACAATGAGCAGTTCTTC. Its translation is CASSYRPRTSDNEQFF.

The CDR3 here is CASSQDLWTRVGTDTQYF. CDR3 sequence (DNA): TGCGCCAGCAGCCAAGATTTGTGGACTAGAGTCGGCACAGATACGCAGTATTTT. J is TRBJ2-3 and V is TRBV4-1; 7 positions agree with TRBD2. V trimming: 0 bases; J trimming: 1 base; junction bases outside the gene matches: 10. CDR3 size: 18 residues. Looked up from germline, CDR1 is MGHRA and CDR2 is YSYEKL.

The chain joins TRBV29-1 to TRBJ1-1, with D tentatively TRBD1 (5 bases). The length of the CDR3 is 15 residues. V gave up 4 bases and J gave up 2 bases, with 17 bases separating them. Germline CDR1 reads SQVTM; CDR2 reads ANQGSEA. This chain's CDR3 is CSVATYRGVNTEAFF. DNA of the CDR3: TGCAGCGTTGCAACATACCGGGGGGTTAACACTGAAGCTTTCTTT.